This passage covers 12 T cell receptor beta chains from one sample sequenced in a study of tumour-infiltrating T cells in Burkitt lymphoma (dated by TCRdb to the early 2020s). The library was built by means of the immunoSEQ multiplex PCR assay. TCRdb holds this immuneACCESS table with in-frame rearrangements only. Some clones are missing; in checked studies, unresolved V genes explain under half, and the rest has no known cause. This sample is represented by 15,000 or so clones; around 30% of them were singletons. The top ten clones comprise roughly 6.1% of the sample. The sample comprised tumor tissue. The receptors originated from a human donor with diffuse large B-cell lymphoma.

Only a few counts were recorded for this clone. At one end, the junction sequence differs from germline, possibly due to a read error. The genes are TRBV6-5 and TRBJ2-7, with D perhaps matching TRBD1 or TRBD2 (5 bases each). CDR1 MNHEY and CDR2 SVGAGI come from the germline V gene. The CDR3 extends over 15 amino acids. The CDR3 DNA follows: TGTGCCAGCAGCTACTCGCCAGGGAGCTCCTACGAGCAGTACTTC. Amino acid sequence: CASSYSPGSSYEQYF.

This sequence joins TRBV19 and TRBJ1-5; TRBD1 agrees at 7 bases. Germline loops: CDR1 LNHDA, CDR2 SQIVND (reference sequence). Trimming at V came to 5 bases and at J to 5 bases, leaving 6 bases not matched to a gene. CDR3 length: 14 amino acids. CDR3 residues: CASSSRQGHQPQHF. In DNA form, the CDR3 reads TGTGCCAGTAGTTCCCGACAGGGCCATCAGCCCCAGCATTTT.

CDR3 residues: CASSLTRASSYEQYF. CDR3 coding DNA: TGTGCCAGCAGCTTAACGAGGGCATCGTCCTACGAGCAGTACTTC. J is TRBJ2-7 and V is TRBV5-5, with D tentatively TRBD2 (5 bases). V lost 2 bases and J lost 1, with 13 bases in between. Germline lookup yields CDR1 SGHKS and CDR2 YYEKEE (reference sequence). CDR3 length: 15 amino acids.

CDR3 in DNA: TGCGCCAGCAGCCAAGCCCTAGCGATGGAATACGAGCAGTACTTC. Translating gives CASSQALAMEYEQYF. V usage is TRBV4-1 and J usage is TRBJ2-7, with D perhaps TRBD2 (6 bases). The CDR3 has 15 residues. CDR1 is MGHRA, CDR2 YSYEKL, per germline. V was cut by 1 base and J by 4 bases, with 14 bases left in between.

This clone showed up just a few times. The identical CDR3 is also encoded by other nucleotide sequences in the sample. The gene calls are TRBV2 and TRBJ1-1; TRBD1 aligns across 7 bases. CDR1 is SNHLY and CDR2 is FYNNEI in the germline V gene. The V segment lost 6 bases and the J segment 1 base; nucleotides outside the gene matches: 2. There are 13 residues in the CDR3. CDR3 protein: CASRGDRNTEAFF. CDR3 nucleotide sequence: TGTGCCAGCAGAGGGGACAGGAACACTGAAGCTTTCTTT.

The rearrangement uses TRBV11-2 and TRBJ2-7; D may match TRBD1 or TRBD2 (5 bases each). CDR3 length equals 15 residues. Trimming removed 5 bases at V and 2 bases at J, with 16 bases between. Germline lookup yields CDR1 SGHAT and CDR2 FQNNGV. Here the CDR3 reads CASSPSYGTPYEQYF. The CDR3 DNA reads TGTGCCAGCAGCCCGAGTTATGGGACGCCCTACGAGCAGTACTTC. The variable domain in full, completed from reference TRBV11-2 and TRBJ2-7, reads EAGVAQSPRYKIIEKRQSVAFWCNPISGHATLYWYQQILGQGPKLLIQFQNNGVVDDSQLPKDRFSAERLKGVDSTLKIQPAKLEDSAVYLCASSPSYGTPYEQYFGPGTRLTVT.

This chain links TRBV4-1 with TRBJ1-5; 8 nucleotides match TRBD1. This CDR3 contains 15 residues. Germline CDR1 and CDR2: MGHRA and YSYEKL. After removal of 1 base from V and 4 bases from J, the junction contained 3 bases not matched to a gene. The CDR3 DNA sequence: TGCGCCAGCAGCCAAGCGTGGGACAGGAATCAGCCCCAGCATTTT. It is translated as CASSQAWDRNQPQHF.

The J gene is TRBJ1-1, the V gene TRBV6-1; D is unresolved. The V and J ends lost 2 bases and 4 bases respectively, with 5 bases between them. This CDR3 has 12 amino acids. CDR1 is MNHNS and CDR2 is SASEGT in the germline V gene. The CDR3, as DNA: TGTGCCAGCAGTGAACTATCCACTGAAGCTTTCTTT. Translating gives CASSELSTEAFF.

The rearrangement uses TRBV9 and TRBJ2-7; the D gene is possibly TRBD2 (6 bases). Trimming pared 0 bases from V and 2 bases from J, leaving 9 bases between. The CDR3 totals 14 residues. Germline CDR1 is SGDLS and CDR2 is YYNGEE. In DNA form, the CDR3 reads TGTGCCAGCAGCGTAGCGGGAGAGGCCTACGAGCAGTACTTC. Encoded protein: CASSVAGEAYEQYF.

This clone was seen a few times. The rearrangement joins TRBV29-1 to TRBJ1-1; D unresolved. The V end was cut by 1 base, the J end by 0 bases, with 3 bases between. The CDR3 consists of 12 residues. Germline CDR1 is SQVTM and CDR2 is ANQGSEA. The CDR3 DNA reads as TGCAGCGTTGAAGGGATGAACACTGAAGCTTTCTTT. This encodes CSVEGMNTEAFF. The whole variable domain, filled in from reference TRBV29-1 and TRBJ1-1, reads SAVISQKPSRDICQRGTSLTIQCQVDSQVTMMFWYRQQPGQSLTLIATANQGSEATYESGFVIDKFPISRPNLTFSTLTVSNMSPEDSSIYLCSVEGMNTEAFFGQGTRLTVV.

This clone was seen only a few times. The V and J genes are TRBV19 and TRBJ1-2; perhaps TRBD1 as D (5 bases). Germline CDR1 reads LNHDA; CDR2 reads SQIVND (reference sequence). The CDR3 runs to 15 residues. V was clipped by 2 bases and J by 4 bases, with 14 bases between them. The CDR3 loop reads CASSILGPSFYGYTF. The CDR3 nucleotides read TGTGCCAGTAGTATATTGGGACCGTCGTTCTATGGCTACACCTTC.

On this clone: The junction shows a germline mismatch at one end, possibly a read error. The chain couples TRBV6-1 to TRBJ2-7, with a weak D call TRBD1 (6 bases). The germline gives CDR1 MNHNS, CDR2 SASEGT. CDR3 length equals 12 residues. The CDR3 spells CASSEWPSQGHF. The CDR3 coding sequence is TGTGCCAGCAGTGAATGGCCCTCGCAGGGGCACTTC.